This T cell receptor (beta chain) was recorded in a study of CD8+ T cells in alopecia areata. General observations from the study: Among the top 100, expanded CD8+ clones, as well as scalp clonality, were significantly decreased by tofacitinib. There were many expanded lesional clones persisting in scalp and blood during tofacitinib.

V lost 5 bases and J 4 bases, leaving 11 bases between the germline ends. There are 12 residues in the CDR3. CDR1 is SQVTM, CDR2 ANQGSEA, per germline. This clone has just a few counts. The antigen remains unidentified. Investigators isolated RNA and reverse transcribed it into cDNA to act as the sequencing template. The protocol was immunoSEQ multiplex PCR, while the TCRdb copy is restricted to in-frame clones and leaves out a portion. The sample comprises approximately 210,000 clones, more than 55% of which are singletons, and around 1.2% rests with the top ten. Treatment meaning: oral pan-JAK inhibitor, 5-10 mg twice daily. PBMCs were stained for CD3, CD4 and CD8, and CD4+ and CD8+ T cells were sorted.

The TCR sequence derives from a human donor with alopecia areata. The sample in question was CD4+ T cells sorted from blood, obtained at approximately week 44, from a patient treated with tofacitinib. This sequence joins TRBV29-1 and TRBJ2-5, with D perhaps TRBD1 (5 bases). CDR3 loop: CSVRLTGETQYF. The CDR3 nucleotides read TGCAGCGTTCGGCTAACAGGAGAGACCCAGTACTTC. Using reference TRBV29-1 and TRBJ2-5 for the parts outside the CDR3, the full variable domain is SAVISQKPSRDICQRGTSLTIQCQVDSQVTMMFWYRQQPGQSLTLIATANQGSEATYESGFVIDKFPISRPNLTFSTLTVSNMSPEDSSIYLCSVRLTGETQYFGPGTRLLVL.